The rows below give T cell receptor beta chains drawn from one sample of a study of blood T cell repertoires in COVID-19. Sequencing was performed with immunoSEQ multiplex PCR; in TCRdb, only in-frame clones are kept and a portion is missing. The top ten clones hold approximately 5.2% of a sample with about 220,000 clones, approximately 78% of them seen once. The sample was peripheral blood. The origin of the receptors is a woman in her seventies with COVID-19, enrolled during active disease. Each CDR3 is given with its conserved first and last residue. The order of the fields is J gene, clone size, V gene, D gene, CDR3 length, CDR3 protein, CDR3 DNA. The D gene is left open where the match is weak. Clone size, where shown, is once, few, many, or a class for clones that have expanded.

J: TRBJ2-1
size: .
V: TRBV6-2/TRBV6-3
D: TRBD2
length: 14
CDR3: CASRFSGTYNEQFF
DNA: TGTGCCAGCCGTTTCAGCGGGACCTACAATGAGCAGTTCTTC

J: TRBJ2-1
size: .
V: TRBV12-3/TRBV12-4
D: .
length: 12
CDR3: CASSLVYNDQFF
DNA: TGTGCCAGCAGTTTAGTTTACAATGATCAGTTCTTC

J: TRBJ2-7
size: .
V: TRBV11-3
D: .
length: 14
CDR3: CASSLGPTSYEQYF
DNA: TGTGCCAGCAGCTTGGGGCCTACCTCCTACGAGCAGTACTTC

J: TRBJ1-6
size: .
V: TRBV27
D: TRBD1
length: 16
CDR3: CASSLSMDRRNAPLHF
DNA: TGTGCCAGCAGCCTATCGATGGACAGGAGGAACGCACCCCTCCACTTT

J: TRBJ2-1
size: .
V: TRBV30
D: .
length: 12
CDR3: CAWQRLALKQFF
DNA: TGTGCCTGGCAACGTCTAGCCCTGAAGCAGTTCTTC

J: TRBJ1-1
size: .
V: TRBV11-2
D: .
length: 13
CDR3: CASSLRGNTEAFF
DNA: TGTGCCAGCAGCTTAAGGGGGAACACTGAAGCTTTCTTT

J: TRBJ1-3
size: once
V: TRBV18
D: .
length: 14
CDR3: CASSAGVSGNTIYF
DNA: TGTGCCAGCTCAGCAGGCGTCTCTGGAAACACCATATATTTT

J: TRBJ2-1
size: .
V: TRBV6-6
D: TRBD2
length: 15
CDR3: CASSQSGNSYNEQFF
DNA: TGTGCCAGCAGTCAGAGCGGGAACTCCTACAATGAGCAGTTCTTC

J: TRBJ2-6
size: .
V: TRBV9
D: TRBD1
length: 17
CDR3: CASSATGDSSGANVLTF
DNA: TGTGCCAGCAGCGCGACCGGGGACAGCTCTGGGGCCAACGTCCTGACTTTC

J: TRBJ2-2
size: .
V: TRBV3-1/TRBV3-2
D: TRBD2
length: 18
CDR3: CASSQDTWAGGRTGELFF
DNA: TGTGCCAGCAGCCAAGATACCTGGGCGGGAGGAAGAACCGGGGAGCTGTTTTTT

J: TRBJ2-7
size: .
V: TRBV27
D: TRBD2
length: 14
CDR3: CASSAGLVTYEQYF
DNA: TGTGCCAGCAGTGCGGGACTAGTCACCTACGAGCAGTACTTC

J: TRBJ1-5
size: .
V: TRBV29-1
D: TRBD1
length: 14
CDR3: CSASTGTGGRTQHF
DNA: TGCAGCGCAAGTACCGGGACAGGGGGCAGGACCCAGCATTTT

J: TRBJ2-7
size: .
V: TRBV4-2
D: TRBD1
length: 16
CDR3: CASSQGAGQAAYEQYF
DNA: TGTGCCAGCAGCCAGGGGGCGGGACAGGCCGCCTACGAGCAGTACTTC

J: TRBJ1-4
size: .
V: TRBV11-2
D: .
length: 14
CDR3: CASSLGLGGRKLFF
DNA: TGTGCCAGCAGCTTAGGTCTTGGGGGGAGAAAACTGTTTTTT

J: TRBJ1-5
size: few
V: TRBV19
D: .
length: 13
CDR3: CASTQDTYQPQHF
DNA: TGTGCCAGTACACAAGACACATATCAGCCCCAGCATTTT

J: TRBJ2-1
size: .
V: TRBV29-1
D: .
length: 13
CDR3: CSVEEDSWDEQFF
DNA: TGCAGCGTTGAAGAGGACAGTTGGGATGAGCAGTTCTTC

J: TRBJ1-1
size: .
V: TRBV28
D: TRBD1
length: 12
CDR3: CASNLQGTEAFF
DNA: TGTGCCAGCAACTTACAGGGGACTGAAGCTTTCTTT

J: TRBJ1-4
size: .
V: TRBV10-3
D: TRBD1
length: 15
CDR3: CAISGTGDPNEKLFF
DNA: TGTGCCATCAGTGGGACAGGGGACCCGAATGAAAAACTGTTTTTT

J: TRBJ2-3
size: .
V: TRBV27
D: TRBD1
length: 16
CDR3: CASSFRDRGWPDTQYF
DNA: TGTGCCAGCAGCTTTCGGGACAGGGGGTGGCCAGATACGCAGTATTTT

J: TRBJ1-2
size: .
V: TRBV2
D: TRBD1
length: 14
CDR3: CASNSGQSNYGYTF
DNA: TGTGCCAGCAATTCGGGACAGAGCAACTATGGCTACACCTTC

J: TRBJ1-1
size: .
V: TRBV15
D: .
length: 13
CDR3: CATSRGGGTEAFF
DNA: TGTGCCACCAGCAGAGGGGGGGGCACTGAAGCTTTCTTT

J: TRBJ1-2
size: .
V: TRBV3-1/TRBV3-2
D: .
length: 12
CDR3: CASSQESRGYTF
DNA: TGTGCCAGCAGCCAAGAATCCCGTGGCTACACCTTC

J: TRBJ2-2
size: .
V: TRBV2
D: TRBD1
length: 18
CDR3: CASSVVQPGQASGGELFF
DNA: TGTGCCAGCAGTGTCGTCCAGCCGGGACAGGCATCTGGGGGGGAGCTGTTTTTT

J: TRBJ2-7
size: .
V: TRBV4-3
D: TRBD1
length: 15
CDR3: CASSRTQGQAYEQYF
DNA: TGCGCCAGCAGCCGCACCCAGGGACAGGCCTACGAGCAGTACTTC

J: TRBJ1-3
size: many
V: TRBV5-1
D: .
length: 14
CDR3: CASRTTAGGNTIYF
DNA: TGCGCCAGCCGGACGACAGCTGGAGGAAACACCATATATTTT

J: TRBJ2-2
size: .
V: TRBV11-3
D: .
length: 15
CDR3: CASSLGQTNTGELFF
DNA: TGTGCCAGCAGCCTGGGACAAACGAACACCGGGGAGCTGTTTTTT

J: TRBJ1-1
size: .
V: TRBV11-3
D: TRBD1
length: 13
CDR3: CASSSWTGGIAFF
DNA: TGTGCCAGCAGCTCTTGGACAGGGGGCATTGCTTTCTTT

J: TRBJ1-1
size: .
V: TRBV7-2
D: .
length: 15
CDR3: CASSLVNSLNTEAFF
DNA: TGTGCCAGCAGCTTAGTAAACAGCCTGAACACTGAAGCTTTCTTT

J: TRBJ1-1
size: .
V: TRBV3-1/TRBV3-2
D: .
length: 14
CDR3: CASSQGQLNTEAFF
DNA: TGTGCCAGCAGCCAAGGACAGCTGAACACTGAAGCTTTCTTT

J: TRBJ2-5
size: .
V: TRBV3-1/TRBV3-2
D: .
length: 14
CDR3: CASSQVPGGGAQYF
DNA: TGTGCCAGCAGCCAAGTACCCGGAGGGGGGGCCCAGTACTTC

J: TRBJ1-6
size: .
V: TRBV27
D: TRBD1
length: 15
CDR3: CASSLQTGTGSPLHF
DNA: TGTGCCAGCAGTTTACAGACAGGGACAGGTTCACCCCTCCACTTT

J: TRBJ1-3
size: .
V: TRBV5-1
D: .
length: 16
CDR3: CASSLVPTGSGNTIYF
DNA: TGCGCCAGCAGCTTGGTTCCAACAGGGTCTGGAAACACCATATATTTT

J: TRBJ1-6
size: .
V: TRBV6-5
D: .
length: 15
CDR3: CASGVTGDGLGPLHF
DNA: TGTGCCAGCGGCGTCACGGGAGACGGCTTAGGGCCCCTCCACTTT

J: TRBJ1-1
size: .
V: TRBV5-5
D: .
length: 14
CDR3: CASSLAPVNTEAFF
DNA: TGTGCCAGCAGCTTGGCCCCCGTGAACACTGAAGCTTTCTTT

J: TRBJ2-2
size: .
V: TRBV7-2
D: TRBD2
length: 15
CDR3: CASSSSSGNTGELFF
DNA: TGTGCCAGCAGCTCTTCTAGCGGGAACACCGGGGAGCTGTTTTTT

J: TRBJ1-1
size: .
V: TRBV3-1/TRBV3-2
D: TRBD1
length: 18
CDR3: CASSQEVDQTGTDTEAFF
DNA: TGTGCCAGCAGCCAAGAAGTGGACCAGACAGGGACGGACACTGAAGCTTTCTTT

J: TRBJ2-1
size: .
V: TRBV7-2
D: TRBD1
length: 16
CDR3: CASSPRDRTTYNEQFF
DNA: TGTGCCAGCAGCCCACGGGACAGGACGACCTACAATGAGCAGTTCTTC

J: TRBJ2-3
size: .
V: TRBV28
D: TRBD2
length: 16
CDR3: CASSFEVAGVPDTQYF
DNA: TGTGCCAGCAGTTTCGAGGTAGCGGGAGTTCCAGATACGCAGTATTTT

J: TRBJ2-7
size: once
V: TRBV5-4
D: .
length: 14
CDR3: CASSLPGGSYEQYF
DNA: TGTGCCAGCAGCTTGCCAGGAGGCTCCTACGAGCAGTACTTC

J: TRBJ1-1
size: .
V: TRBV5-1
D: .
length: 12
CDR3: CASSLDRGKAFF
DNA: TGCGCCAGCAGCTTGGATAGGGGAAAGGCTTTCTTT

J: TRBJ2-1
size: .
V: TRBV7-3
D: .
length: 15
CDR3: CASSLVRGTYNEQFF
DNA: TGTGCCAGCAGCTTAGTCAGAGGGACCTACAATGAGCAGTTCTTC

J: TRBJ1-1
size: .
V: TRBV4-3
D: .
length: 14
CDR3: CASSQEWSGSEAFF
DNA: TGCGCCAGCAGCCAAGAGTGGTCAGGGTCTGAAGCTTTCTTT

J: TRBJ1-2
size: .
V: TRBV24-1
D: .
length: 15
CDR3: CATSDPGHANYGYTF
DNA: TGTGCCACCAGTGACCCGGGACACGCTAACTATGGCTACACCTTC

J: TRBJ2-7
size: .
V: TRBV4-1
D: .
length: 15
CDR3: CASSQDRGTSYEQYF
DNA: TGCGCCAGCAGCCAAGACCGGGGGACCTCCTACGAGCAGTACTTC

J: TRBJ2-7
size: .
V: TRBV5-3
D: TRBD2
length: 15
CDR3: CARSPPGLAGSEQYF
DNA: TGTGCCAGAAGCCCACCCGGACTAGCGGGATCCGAGCAGTACTTC

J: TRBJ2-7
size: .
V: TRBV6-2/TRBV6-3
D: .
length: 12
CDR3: CASSYESTRYHF
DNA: TGTGCCAGCAGTTACGAGTCGACGCGGTACCACTTC

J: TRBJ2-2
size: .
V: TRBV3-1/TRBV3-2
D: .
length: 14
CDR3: CASSQVVLAGELFF
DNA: TGTGCCAGCAGCCAAGTCGTTTTAGCCGGGGAGCTGTTTTTT

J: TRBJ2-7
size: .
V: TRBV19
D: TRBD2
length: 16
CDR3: CASSKREDLLAYEQYF
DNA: TGTGCCAGTAGTAAGCGGGAGGACCTCCTCGCCTACGAGCAGTACTTC

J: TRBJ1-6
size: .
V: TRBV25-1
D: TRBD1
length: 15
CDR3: CASSGWDSYNSPLHF
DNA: TGTGCCAGCAGTGGATGGGACAGTTATAATTCACCCCTCCACTTT

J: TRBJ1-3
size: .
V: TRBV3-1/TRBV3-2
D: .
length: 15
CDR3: CASSPLRNSGNTIYF
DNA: TGTGCCAGCAGTCCCCTGCGTAACTCTGGAAACACCATATATTTT